This T cell receptor beta chain was obtained from a study of vaccination effects on CD4 cells after COVID-19 (dated by TCRdb to between 2021 and 2024). With respect to the entire study: Participants received two doses of either the BNT162b2 or the mRNA-1273 mRNA SARS-CoV-2 vaccine. In a couple of convalescent patients, pre-vaccine samples were collected 16 days and one week ahead of the first dose, 142 and 148 days after COVID-19 diagnosis. In both COVID-19 convalescent patients and infection-naive vaccine recipients, the study compared SARS-CoV-2 spike-specific CD4+ TCR repertoires from before mRNA vaccination with those from after it. A total of 10 COVID-19 convalescent patients and a few SARS-CoV-2-naive healthy vaccine recipients were included in the full study. The Oncomine TCR Beta short-read assay on an Illumina iSeq 100 was used to sequence cultures from other donors in the study.

Receptors were amplified or captured by the immunoSEQ multiplex PCR assay. TCR beta CDR3 sequencing was performed on DNA from the cultured, isolated CD4+ T cells. The source study handled its data this way. The analysis removed non-productive TCR sequences, trimmed reads to the CDR3 region, and retained only CDR3s that were 7 or more amino acids long. The MANAFEST web app was used to pick out antigen-specific clonotypes by comparing their expansion in peptide wells with that in reference cultures. To be called positive, a clone needed expansion at FDR<0.05 compared with the reference and with all other wells, an odds ratio greater than 5, and a frequency greater than 0.1% in two replicate wells. A clonotype was defined as cross-reactive if the clonotype was significantly expanded both in SARS-CoV-2 spike wells and in at least one common cold coronavirus spike condition. CDR3 similarity was assessed by Levenshtein distance using the stringdist R package, and unrooted trees were constructed with ape in R 3.6.1. The immuneACCESS repertoire file appears here via TCRdb, limited to in-frame rearrangements. These files lack a portion of the clones; in checked studies, under half of the deficit traces to unresolved V genes, and the cause of the others is not known. That table supplies the V and J calls and clone size; D and trimming were determined from the DNA. This sample holds tens of thousands of clones; around two thirds were observed only once. 30% to 40% of the sample is taken by the ten largest.

Taken from the germline V gene (reference sequence), the CDR1 and CDR2 loops are SGHNT and YYREEE. The V and J ends are trimmed by 0 bases and 7 bases, leaving 20 bases between them. The cysteine opens and the phenylalanine closes a CDR3 of 16 amino acids. Only the CDR3 DNA is retained, 48 bases long and in frame from the first base. In the ViraFEST assay, PBMC were stimulated with viral peptide pools, and antigen-specific CD4+ T cell clonotypes were then identified by expansion using TCR sequencing. After about 9 days of culture, CD4+ T cells were isolated with the EasySep CD4+ T cell isolation kit. Convalescent patients had PCR-confirmed SARS-CoV-2 infection between March and December 2020, before Alpha, Beta and Delta variants emerged in the United States. Two million PBMC per well were cultured in IMDM with 5% human AB serum, 10 IU/ml IL-2 and gentamicin, plus 10 ug/ml peptides. On days 3 and 7, half of the culture medium was replaced with fresh IL-2-containing medium. Each peptide stimulation condition was cultured in triplicate wells unless otherwise noted. PBMC were separated from whole blood using Ficoll-Paque Plus gradient centrifugation and were then either cryopreserved at -140C or used fresh. The QIAamp micro DNA kit was used to extract genomic DNA from the cultured CD4+ T cells.

A word on this clone: The clone's antigen remains unknown. Qualities for individual bases were not recorded, and no much larger clone is one base off.

Overall study results and their limits: Among convalescent patients, the spike-reactive repertoire after vaccination was made up mainly of new vaccine-induced clones that were largely distinct from the clones induced by infection. Marked clonal contraction was observed in both infection-induced and vaccine-induced clones at late post-vaccination timepoints, consistent with waning T cell responses. The study was limited by a small number of convalescent patients, and early post-infection timepoints were lacking.

The receptor comes from a human donor who had a prior SARS-CoV-2 infection. Rearrangement joined TRBV5-4 to TRBJ2-7; possibly the D gene is TRBD2, per 6 matching bases. Source: CD4+ T cells from PBMCs cultured with a peptide pool, taken before COVID-19 vaccination. The DNA reads as follows: TGTGCCAGCAGCTTGGCCTACCAAGGAGGGGCAGGGGAGCAGTACTTC. Its product reads: CASSLAYQGGAGEQYF.